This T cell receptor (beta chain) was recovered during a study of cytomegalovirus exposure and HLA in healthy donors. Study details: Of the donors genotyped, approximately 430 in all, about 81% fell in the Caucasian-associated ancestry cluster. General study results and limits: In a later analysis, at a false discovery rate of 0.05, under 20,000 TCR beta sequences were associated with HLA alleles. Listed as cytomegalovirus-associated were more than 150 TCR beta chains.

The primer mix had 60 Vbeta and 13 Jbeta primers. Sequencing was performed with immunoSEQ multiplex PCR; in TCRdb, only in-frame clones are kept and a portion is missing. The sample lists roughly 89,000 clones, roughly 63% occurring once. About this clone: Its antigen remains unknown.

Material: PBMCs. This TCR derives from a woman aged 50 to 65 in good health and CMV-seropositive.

The CDR3 loop is CASRGTSGGTQYF. In DNA form, the CDR3 reads TGTGCCAGCAGAGGGACTAGCGGGGGCACCCAGTACTTC. V gene TRBV2 combines with J gene TRBJ2-5; TRBD2 aligns across 14 bases. Germline assignment: CDR1 SNHLY and CDR2 FYNNEI. The CDR3 loop spans 13 amino acids. The V segment lost 6 bases and the J segment 8 bases; nucleotides outside the gene matches: 2.